These 28 T cell receptor beta chains share one sample of origin, sequenced in a study of tumor and adjacent non-tumor tissue in lung cancer. TCRbeta libraries were built with three rounds of nested PCR, modified from ARM-PCR. MiXCR, run by TCRdb on the multiplex PCR reads, gives a single entry per CDR3 protein. This sample carries more than 85,000 distinct CDR3 sequences, 60% to 80% of them seen once, and the ten largest clones take around 37%. No cell sorting was done before RNA was extracted from the tissue. What was sequenced was lung tumor tissue. The source of these receptors is an older woman with non-small cell lung cancer.

This clonotype was found once. CDR3 in DNA: TGTGCCAGCAGGGGGACTAGCGGGAGGATGAATGAGCAGTTCTTC. Protein: CASRGTSGRMNEQFF. The rearrangement uses TRBV5-4 and TRBJ2-1; 15 bases line up with TRBD2. With 5 bases clipped from V and 7 bases from J, the junction kept 4 bases outside the gene matches. Germline values: CDR1 SGHNT, CDR2 YYREEE (reference sequence). The CDR3 covers 15 residues.

By its share, this clonotype is medium-sized (0.01 to 0.1%). The V call is TRBV11-2, the J call TRBJ1-4; 8 bases are a match to TRBD1. CDR1 is SGHAT, CDR2 FQNNGV, per germline. V gave up 2 bases and J gave up 3 bases; unmatched junction bases: 2. The CDR3 runs to 15 residues. CDR3 residues: CASSLSTGANEKLFF. The CDR3 nucleotides are TGTGCCAGCAGCTTATCGACAGGGGCTAATGAAAAACTGTTTTTT.

On this clonotype: A read error may account for a junction end that differs from germline. The chain is built from TRBV6-1 and TRBJ1-4, with a possible D match to TRBD1 (5 bases). CDR1 and CDR2 from the germline V gene are MNHNS and SASEGT. This CDR3 comprises 16 residues. DNA for the CDR3: TGTACCAGCAGTTTGGCGGGGGAGCAGGCTAATGAAAAACTGTTTTTT. Its protein is CTSSLAGEQANEKLFF.

Concerning this clonotype: Given a much more abundant clone one base away, this may be a read error. This chain uses TRBV30 with TRBJ1-2, with 11 bases aligning to TRBD1. With 7 bases clipped from V and 6 bases from J, the junction kept 7 bases outside the gene matches. Looked up from germline, CDR1 is GTSNPN and CDR2 is SVGIG (reference sequence). CDR3 size: 13 residues. The CDR3 DNA sequence: TGTGCCTCCTCGGGACAGGGGGATCATGGCTACACCTTC. Encoded protein: CASSGQGDHGYTF.

Turning to this clonotype: At one end the junction does not follow the germline gene, possibly because of a read error. The rearrangement uses TRBV11-3 and TRBJ2-3, with D perhaps matching TRBD1 or TRBD2 (7 bases each). Germline CDR1 and CDR2: SGHNT and YENEEA. The CDR3 loop spans 13 amino acids. The CDR3 DNA follows: TGTGACAGCAGACGGGACAGCGGGGATACACATTATTTT. Its translation: CDSRRDSGDTHYF. Based on the CDR3 plus reference TRBV11-3 and TRBJ2-3, the full variable domain is EAGVVQSPRYKIIEKKQPVAFWCNPISGHNTLYWYLQNLGQGPELLIRYENEEAVDDSQLPKDRFSAERLKGVDSTLKIQPAELGDSAVYLCDSRRDSGDTHYFGPGTRLTVL.

This clonotype has a handful of counts. The chain is built from TRBV28 and TRBJ1-1; TRBD1 might be the D (5 bases). The length of the CDR3 is 13 residues. Germline V gene lookup returns CDR1 MDHEN and CDR2 SYDVKM. With 3 bases removed from V and 4 bases from J, the gap between germline ends came to 9 bases. The CDR3 region is CASSFPRGTEAFF. CDR3 coding DNA: TGTGCCAGCAGTTTTCCAAGGGGCACTGAAGCTTTCTTT. Full variable domain (remainder filled in from reference TRBV28 and TRBJ1-1): DVKVTQSSRYLVKRTGEKVFLECVQDMDHENMFWYRQDPGLGLRLIYFSYDVKMKEKGDIPEGYSVSREKKERFSLILESASTNQTSMYLCASSFPRGTEAFFGQGTRLTVV.

A word on this clonotype: The junction shows a germline mismatch at one end, possibly a read error. This chain joins TRBV6-5 and TRBJ1-3; D remains ambiguous. This CDR3 spans 16 amino acids. CDR1 and CDR2 from the germline V gene are MNHEY and SVGAGI. The CDR3 DNA sequence: TGTGCCAACAGTTACTCGCCGGACCCGGTAGTGAACACCATATATTTT. This codes for CANSYSPDPVVNTIYF.

In the case of this clonotype: The final CDR3 position lacks the conserved phenylalanine or tryptophan, pointing to a likely read error. The chain recombines TRBV11-2 with TRBJ1-4, with TRBD1 identical over 8 bases. Trimming removed 0 bases from V and 6 bases from J; junction bases left unmatched: 3. Germline CDR1 is SGHAT and CDR2 is FQNNGV. This CDR3 has 15 amino acids. CDR3 nucleotides: TGTGCCAGCAGCTTAGAGACAGGGGTCTATGAAAAACTGTTTTGT. Amino acid sequence: CASSLETGVYEKLFC.

This chain links TRBV7-2 with TRBJ1-5; D unclear. V was cut by 1 base and J by 5 bases, with 6 bases left in between. The length of the CDR3 is 13 residues. In germline, CDR1 is SGHTA, CDR2 FQGNSA. The CDR3 DNA is TGTGCCAGCAGCTTAGATCGGTATCAGCCCCAGCATTTT. Residues: CASSLDRYQPQHF.

As to this clonotype: One end of the junction varies from germline; a read error may be responsible. The chain combines TRBV6-6 with TRBJ1-1; D not certain. Germline loops: CDR1 MNHNY, CDR2 SVGAGI (reference sequence). CDR3 size: 16 residues. The CDR3 nucleotides read TGTGCCAACAGTGTACTCAGGAGTGGGGTAGTCACTGAAGCTTTCTTT. Protein product: CANSVLRSGVVTEAFF.

A note on this clonotype: The junction departs from germline at one end; a sequencing error may be responsible. The chain employs TRBV12-3 or TRBV12-4 and TRBJ2-2; 8 bases align to TRBD2. This CDR3 is built from 15 residues. The CDR3: CASSSIPGGTGDLFF. The CDR3 DNA follows: TGTGCCAGCAGTTCAATTCCGGGAGGGACCGGGGATCTGTTTTTT.

For this clonotype: At one boundary the junction diverges from the germline segment, which might be a read error. The J gene is TRBJ1-2, the V gene TRBV11-1; perhaps TRBD1 as D (6 bases). The germline CDR1 and CDR2 sequences are SGHAT and FQDESV (reference sequence). This CDR3 comprises 14 residues. Written as DNA, the CDR3 is TGTGTCAGCAGCTCACAGGGCCCGGTCTATGGTTACACCTTC. Its protein is CVSSSQGPVYGYTF.

The table lists this clonotype with many counts. The J gene is TRBJ2-1, the V gene TRBV20-1; TRBD1 or TRBD2 may be the D gene (5 bases each). The CDR3 runs 17 residues. The V and J ends lost 0 bases and 0 bases respectively, with 15 bases between them. Germline CDR1 is DFQATT and CDR2 is SNEGSKA (reference sequence). In DNA form, the CDR3 reads TGCAGTGCTAGAGATCCGGGGCAGGCCAGCTCCTACAATGAGCAGTTCTTC. It specifies CSARDPGQASSYNEQFF.

A remark on this clonotype: The junction departs from germline at one end; a sequencing error may be responsible. The V call is TRBV29-1, the J call TRBJ2-3; the D is unclear. Germline V lookup: CDR1 SQVTM, CDR2 ANQGSEA. The CDR3 is made up of 12 amino acids. The CDR3 sequence: CNVEDRCDTQYF. The CDR3 nucleotides are TGCAACGTTGAAGATCGGTGCGATACGCAGTATTTT.

This chain uses TRBV6-6 with TRBJ1-5; no clear D. The CDR3 totals 15 residues. The germline CDR1 and CDR2 sequences are MNHNY and SVGAGI (reference sequence). Trimming took 7 bases from V and 2 from J, leaving 15 bases between them. DNA of the CDR3: TGTGCCAGCATCCTTGTTGGGCGGCGCAATCAGCCCCAGCATTTT. It encodes CASILVGRRNQPQHF.

CDR3 DNA: TGTGCCAGCAGCCGCGACAGATCGAACACCGGGGAGCTGTTTTTT. It translates to CASSRDRSNTGELFF. The V gene is TRBV7-3, the J gene TRBJ2-2; a possible D gene is TRBD1 (5 bases). Germline values: CDR1 SGHTA, CDR2 FQGTGA. V was trimmed by 5 bases and J by 0 bases, leaving 10 bases between them. CDR3 length: 15 amino acids.

As concerns this clonotype: A much larger clone lies a single base off, so this may be a read error. The chain has TRBV20-1 and TRBJ2-4; 13 bases map to TRBD2. The CDR3 extends over 16 amino acids. Germline-derived CDR1 and CDR2 are DFQATT and SNEGSKA (reference sequence). With 8 bases clipped from V and 1 base from J, the junction kept 8 bases outside the gene matches. This CDR3 reads CSPGLAGCEAKNIQYF. The CDR3 coding sequence is TGCAGTCCGGGACTAGCGGGGTGTGAGGCCAAAAACATTCAGTACTTC.

V is TRBV11-2 and J is TRBJ2-5; perhaps TRBD2 as D (6 bases). The V and J ends lost 1 base and 7 bases respectively, with 22 bases between them. This CDR3 contains 17 residues. Germline CDR1 is SGHAT and CDR2 is FQNNGV. The CDR3 here is CASSLVVAGWTEGTQYF. DNA for the CDR3: TGTGCCAGCAGCTTAGTAGTGGCGGGGTGGACGGAAGGGACCCAGTACTTC. The full variable domain, rest sourced from reference TRBV11-2 and TRBJ2-5, is EAGVAQSPRYKIIEKRQSVAFWCNPISGHATLYWYQQILGQGPKLLIQFQNNGVVDDSQLPKDRFSAERLKGVDSTLKIQPAKLEDSAVYLCASSLVVAGWTEGTQYFGPGTRLLVL.

To note about this clonotype: Likely a read error: the CDR3 ends without its conserved phenylalanine or tryptophan. The chain joins TRBV12-3 or TRBV12-4 to TRBJ2-2; 7 bases match TRBD2. This CDR3 contains 15 residues. V was clipped by 2 bases and J by 5 bases; unmatched bases: 5. CDR3 sequence (DNA): TGTGCCAGCAGTTTAATTCCGGGAGGTACCGGGGAGCTGTTTGTT. Its protein product is CASSLIPGGTGELFV.

With respect to this clonotype: A much larger clonotype is one base distant, so this may be a read error. J is TRBJ1-1 and V is TRBV20-1; 7 bases match TRBD1. The CDR3 runs 14 residues. In germline, CDR1 is DFQATT, CDR2 SNEGSKA (reference sequence). With V trimmed by 4 bases and J by 5 bases, 10 bases remained unmatched. CDR3 DNA: TGCAGTGCTACAGAGCGGGAGACAGGGACTGAAGCTTTCTTT. Its translation is CSATERETGTEAFF.

In the case of this clonotype: A junction end diverges from the germline sequence, so it may reflect a read error. The chain recombines TRBV20-1 with TRBJ1-1; D gene uncertain. The V gene's germline CDR1 is DFQATT and CDR2 SNEGSKA (reference sequence). This CDR3 is built from 11 residues. In DNA form, the CDR3 reads TGCAGTGCCGGTTCGAGCACTGAAGCTTTCTTC. This gives the protein CSAGSSTEAFF.

Comment on this clonotype: One base away lies a much larger clone, so this may be a sequencing read error. V usage is TRBV28 and J usage is TRBJ1-6; D is undetermined. The germline V gene encodes CDR1 MDHEN and CDR2 SYDVKM. This CDR3 contains 15 residues. This CDR3 reads CASINSPSHNSPLHF. For the CDR3, the DNA is TGTGCCAGCATAAATTCCCCCTCCCATAATTCACCCCTCCACTTT.

Details on this clonotype: The junction differs from germline at one of its ends, possibly a read error. The chain couples TRBV29-1 to TRBJ2-3, with D maybe TRBD2 (5 bases). This CDR3 contains 12 residues. Germline CDR1 and CDR2: SQVTM and ANQGSEA. The DNA for the CDR3 is TGTAGCGTTCGACCGCGCACATATACGCAGTATTTT. Translated, it gives CSVRPRTYTQYF.

The V call is TRBV20-1, the J call TRBJ2-5; D may be TRBD1 (6 bases). CDR1 and CDR2 from the germline V gene are DFQATT and SNEGSKA (reference sequence). CDR3 length equals 13 residues. In nucleotides, the CDR3 is TGCAATGTAGGGGACACTAACCGAGAGACCCAGTACTTC. Translated, it gives CNVGDTNRETQYF.

On this clonotype: Possible read error: a much larger clone is one base away. The gene calls are TRBV4-3 and TRBJ1-2; TRBD1 might be the D (6 bases). Germline V gives CDR1 LGHNA, CDR2 YSLEER. The CDR3 has 14 amino acids. Written as DNA, the CDR3 is TGCGCCAGCATCCAAGTGGTACGACAGGATGGCTACACCTTC. This translates into CASIQVVRQDGYTF.

In the case of this clonotype: At one end, the junction sequence differs from germline, possibly due to a read error. The rearrangement links TRBV5-1 to TRBJ2-3; TRBD1 matches 9 bases. This CDR3 has 13 residues. Germline lookup yields CDR1 SGHRS and CDR2 YFSETQ. CDR3 DNA: TGCGCCAACAGCTCCACAGGGGGCAATACGCAGTATTTC. Translated, it gives CANSSTGGNTQYF. The entire variable domain, with the rest obtained from reference TRBV5-1 and TRBJ2-3, is as follows: KAGVTQTPRYLIKTRGQQVTLSCSPISGHRSVSWYQQTPGQGLQFLFEYFSETQRNKGNFPGRFSGRQFSNSRSEMNVSTLELGDSALYLCANSSTGGNTQYFGPGTRLTVL.

About this clonotype itself: The junction does not match germline at one end; this may be a read error. The chain links TRBV11-2 to TRBJ2-5; D gene ambiguous. The CDR3 loop spans 14 amino acids. CDR1 is SGHAT, CDR2 FQNNGV, per germline. CDR3 nucleotide sequence: TGTACCAGCAGTCCACAGTGCGGTCAAGAGACTCAGTACTTC. Amino acid sequence: CTSSPQCGQETQYF.

As concerns this clonotype: This CDR3 fails to terminate in the conserved phenylalanine or tryptophan, so it likely reflects a read error. The V call is TRBV30, the J call TRBJ1-1, with no clear D. From germline, CDR1 is GTSNPN and CDR2 SVGIG (reference sequence). This CDR3 comprises 11 residues. Trimming cost V 3 bases and J 7 bases, with 9 bases left between them. The DNA for the CDR3 is TGTGCCTGGAGCTTCGGAGGTGAAGCTTTCTAT. It is translated as CAWSFGGEAFY.